This T cell receptor (beta chain) comes out of a study of blood T cell repertoires in COVID-19 (dated by TCRdb to 2018 to 2020). The study in broad terms: Collaborator samples came from the United States, Italy and Spain and covered acute and convalescent phases of COVID-19. The material from the prospective study consisted of cDNA or gDNA derived from T cells, B-cell-depleted T cells, or PBMCs. Deeply sampled blood TCRbeta repertoires from subjects exposed to, actively infected with, or recovered from COVID-19 were included in the dataset. The repertoires were released in a freely available public database meant as a resource for research on the immune response to SARS-CoV-2. Samples were obtained from the ongoing ImmuneRACE study (first 160 participants) and from over 1,000 subjects provided by 6 global collaborators. The sample metadata nearly always contained a de-identified subject ID, COVID-19 status, age in years and sex. Where HLA class I and class II types were available, the types were taken from metadata supplied by the sample provider, not from assay-based typing.

At one collaborating source in Seattle, patients were enrolled during active infection and were followed longitudinally through the course of disease. Whole blood was collected in K2EDTA tubes by collaborating institutions according to the institutions' own protocols. For TCRbeta analysis, collaborators shipped samples in one of three forms: frozen whole blood, isolated PBMCs, or DNA extracted from either of those sample types. Broad study findings and their caveats: The quantity of clinical and demographic metadata differed by source and by participant and was supplied without curation.

TCRbeta CDR3 regions were amplified from genomic DNA using the immunoSEQ Assay, a bias-controlled multiplex PCR. The source study handled its data this way. Nucleated cell counts per sample were estimated from amplification of reference gene primers within the assay. To quantify the absolute abundance of each unique TCRbeta CDR3 rearrangement, sequence reads were collapsed and filtered. For each sample, productive Simpson clonality was calculated as the square root of Simpson's diversity index over productive rearrangements. Imported from immuneACCESS, the table was reduced by TCRdb to in-frame sequences with V and J called. These copies leave out some clones; in studies compared against another copy, an unresolved V gene accounts for under half, and the cause of the remainder is not known. The DNA gave D and trimming, while V, J and clone size come from that table. A total of 150,000 to 200,000 clones appear in this sample, 90% to 95% of them only once. The ten largest clones represent just under 2% of the sample.

The count of this clone is one. No cognate antigen has been identified for it. Base quality data are lacking; no much larger clone is found one base away. The source is a woman aged 55-70 years with COVID-19, enrolled during active disease. The specimen was peripheral blood.

The DNA sequence follows: TGTGCCAGCAGCTCCGGGACAGGGAACACTGAAGCTTTCTTT. Translated, it gives CASSSGTGNTEAFF. The rearrangement combines TRBV11-3 with TRBJ1-1; a stretch of 8 junction bases matches TRBD1. CDR1 and CDR2 are read off the germline V gene as SGHNT and YENEEA. There are 14 amino acids in the CDR3, from cysteine to phenylalanine inclusive. Of the read, only the CDR3 DNA is kept; its 42 bases are in frame from base 1. Trimming accounts for 4 bases at V and 1 base at J, while the number of junction bases matched to no gene is 2. Here the CDR3 is joined to the reference TRBV11-3 and TRBJ1-1 genes, and the full variable domain is: EAGVVQSPRYKIIEKKQPVAFWCNPISGHNTLYWYLQNLGQGPELLIRYENEEAVDDSQLPKDRFSAERLKGVDSTLKIQPAELGDSAVYLCASSSGTGNTEAFFGQGTRLTVV.